This TCR beta chain comes out of a study of vaccination effects on CD4 cells after COVID-19. Assay: immunoSEQ multiplex PCR; the TCRdb copy retains only in-frame clones and omits some. Of 84,000 or so clones listed, under 80% were seen once; the top ten hold more than 0.95%. To note about this clone: Its target is unknown.

ViraFEST expansion of antigen-specific CD4+ T cells with viral peptide pools preceded sequencing. On approximately day 9 of culture, CD4+ T cells were separated out. Two doses of BNT162b2 or mRNA-1273 vaccine were administered to participants. On days 3 and 7, fresh IL-2 medium replaced half the medium. Regarding the study as a whole: After vaccination of healthy people, only 1 of 255 vaccine-induced clones cross-reacted with common cold coronaviruses. Convalescent patients numbered few in the study; early post-infection timepoints were missing entirely.

The germline V and J ends were trimmed by 3 bases and 1 base, with 7 bases remaining between them. CDR1 is SGHRS and CDR2 is YFSETQ in the germline V gene. CDR3 length: 13 amino acids. V usage is TRBV5-1 and J usage is TRBJ1-2; D gene uncertain. The TCR originated in a human donor who received a COVID-19 vaccine. Material: CD4+ T cells from PBMCs cultured with HCoV-OC43 spike peptides, obtained after COVID-19 vaccination. Subset: HCoV-OC43 spike overlapping peptide pool stimulation. This chain's CDR3 is CASSWTGNYGYTF. CDR3 in DNA: TGCGCCAGCAGCTGGACCGGTAACTATGGCTACACCTTC.